One sample yielded the 6 T cell receptor beta chains listed below, sequenced in a study of T-cell reconstitution after alpha-beta-depleted transplantation in children. Preparation of the TCRbeta library involved a method that used unique molecular identifiers. Via MiXCR, TCRdb re-called the PCR reads, giving one row per CDR3 protein. This sample yields around 240,000 distinct CDR3 sequences, of which 9% to 10% are seen a single time; about 5.4% belongs to the top ten. The source material was PBMCs from the stem cell graft donor, sampled from the stem cell graft. The receptors come from a human donor who donated a stem cell graft to a child with SCID.

This clonotype was recorded many times. The chain recombines TRBV15 with TRBJ1-1, with D hard to call. Trimming removed 4 bases at V and 1 base at J, with 7 bases between. The CDR3 is 13 residues long. Germline V gene sequence: CDR1 LNHNV, CDR2 YYDKDF (reference sequence). CDR3: CATSIWANTEAFF. The CDR3 DNA reads as TGTGCCACCAGCATCTGGGCGAACACTGAAGCTTTCTTT.

Of note for this clonotype: Mismatch with germline at one junction end may stem from a read error. The rearrangement links TRBV5-5 to TRBJ1-2, with D possibly TRBD1 on 6 matching bases. The CDR3 covers 13 residues. Germline V gene data show CDR1 as SGHKS and CDR2 as YYEKEE (reference sequence). The CDR3 sequence is CASSGGGGLGSTF. CDR3 DNA sequence: TGTGCCAGCAGCGGTGGGGGGGGCCTCGGCTCCACCTTC.

This clonotype has ten or more counts. The V gene is TRBV19, the J gene TRBJ2-7, with TRBD2 identical over 9 bases. The CDR3 sequence is 19 residues long. CDR1 is LNHDA, CDR2 SQIVND, per germline (reference sequence). Unmatched junction bases numbered 23, after V lost 5 bases and J lost 6 bases. CDR3 loop: CASSSRGTSYRVQYGEQYF. The DNA of the CDR3 is TGTGCCAGTAGTTCCCGAGGGACTAGCTATAGGGTGCAATACGGCGAGCAGTACTTC.

There are many counts of this clonotype. This chain joins TRBV18 and TRBJ1-2, with D unclear. The V end was cut by 2 bases, the J end by 7 bases, with 14 bases between. From germline, CDR1 is KGHSH and CDR2 LQKENI. The CDR3 runs to 14 residues. The CDR3 DNA is TGTGCCAGCTCACCATTAAATCCGGGAGGTGGCTACACCTTC. Translating gives CASSPLNPGGGYTF.

The table lists this clonotype with many counts. The rearrangement uses TRBV20-1 and TRBJ1-1; tentative D call: TRBD1 (5 bases). Germline V lookup: CDR1 DFQATT, CDR2 SNEGSKA (reference sequence). The CDR3 length is 17 residues. Trimming took off 3 bases at V and 1 base at J, with 21 bases between the two ends. The CDR3, as DNA: TGCAGTGCTAGGGGAACCGGAGCCGGGACGGGGAACACTGAAGCTTTCTTT. It is translated as CSARGTGAGTGNTEAFF.

This clonotype appeared many times. The rearrangement links TRBV20-1 to TRBJ2-7; TRBD1 matches 7 bases. This CDR3 spans 12 amino acids. The V and J ends lost 6 bases and 3 bases, in that order; junction bases with no gene match: 5. CDR1 and CDR2 from the germline V gene are DFQATT and SNEGSKA (reference sequence). The CDR3 coding sequence is TGCAGTGCGAAAGGGGGCCGCTACGAGCAGTACTTC. Its protein product is CSAKGGRYEQYF.